This T cell receptor beta chain comes out of a study of CD8 T cells in ankylosing spondylitis. Study-level results: Made up of 7 to 9 highly homologous variants, a TCR beta motif appeared characteristic of ankylosing spondylitis blood.

TCRdb reprocessed the 5' RACE reads with MiXCR, giving one entry per CDR3 protein. This table has 700,000 to 1,000,000 distinct CDR3 sequences, 10% to 15% appearing once. This clonotype occurred a few times. The target antigen is unknown. The CDR3 extends over 17 amino acids. Germline CDR1 reads ENHRY; CDR2 reads SYGVKD. The trim removed 5 bases at V and 7 bases at J, leaving 19 bases unmatched. The rearrangement joins TRBV10-3 to TRBJ1-2; 7 positions match TRBD1. The sequenced sample was blood, either unsorted or a sorted T cell fraction (not recorded which). This sequence originates from a male donor with ankylosing spondylitis. CDR3 protein: CAISKGIRDSLWGGYTF. The CDR3, as DNA: TGTGCCATCAGTAAAGGGATCCGGGACAGCCTTTGGGGTGGCTACACCTTC.